The 14 T cell receptor beta chains below all came from one sample that was sequenced in a study of cytomegalovirus exposure and HLA in healthy donors. Amplification used 60 Vbeta primers and 13 Jbeta primers. Using immunoSEQ multiplex PCR, the repertoire was profiled, and TCRdb retains in-frame clones only, with some absent. The sample carries around 200,000 clones, 75% to 85% recorded once. Sequencing was done on a sample of PBMCs. These receptors were taken from a woman aged 60-75 years in good health and CMV-seropositive.

V gene TRBV5-1 combines with J gene TRBJ1-6, with TRBD1 matching over 8 bases. Germline loops: CDR1 SGHRS, CDR2 YFSETQ. This CDR3 is built from 14 residues. The V and J ends lost 2 bases and 9 bases, in that order; junction bases with no gene match: 4. CDR3 sequence: CASSFDRGFSPLHF. CDR3 coding DNA: TGCGCCAGCAGCTTTGACAGGGGTTTTTCACCCCTCCACTTT.

This clone was recorded a few times. This sequence joins TRBV2 and TRBJ2-5; 9 nucleotides agree with TRBD1. CDR3 length: 17 residues. V lost 4 bases to trimming and J lost 4 bases; unmatched junction nucleotides: 13. Germline-derived CDR1 and CDR2 are SNHLY and FYNNEI. CDR3 amino acids: CASSARAVDRGSETQYF. The CDR3 DNA sequence: TGTGCCAGCAGTGCTAGGGCCGTGGACAGGGGTTCAGAGACCCAGTACTTC. Together with reference TRBV2 and TRBJ2-5, the CDR3 gives the full variable domain: EPEVTQTPSHQVTQMGQEVILRCVPISNHLYFYWYRQILGQKVEFLVSFYNNEISEKSEIFDDQFSVERPDGSNFTLKIRSTKLEDSAMYFCASSARAVDRGSETQYFGPGTRLLVL.

This clone occurred once. This chain uses TRBV7-9 with TRBJ1-2; D not certain. In germline, CDR1 is SEHNR, CDR2 FQNEAQ (reference sequence). The V end lost 5 bases, the J end lost 1 base, and 11 bases lay between the germline ends. The CDR3 extends over 14 amino acids. The CDR3 coding sequence is TGTGCCAGCAGCGGGCCCACAGATAACTATGGCTACACCTTC. This codes for CASSGPTDNYGYTF.

The gene calls are TRBV27 and TRBJ2-1, with 11 bases matching TRBD2. Per germline, CDR1 MNHEY and CDR2 SMNVEV (reference sequence). Germline trimming cut 3 bases from V and 5 bases from J; bases unmatched to any gene: 3. This CDR3 spans 15 amino acids. As DNA, the CDR3 is TGTGCCAGCAGTTTGACTAGCGGGACCCACAATGAGCAGTTCTTC. Its translation is CASSLTSGTHNEQFF.

The chain carries TRBV19 and TRBJ2-5, with 12 bases that match TRBD1. CDR3 length equals 16 residues. Germline V gives CDR1 LNHDA, CDR2 SQIVND (reference sequence). The V segment lost 2 bases and the J segment 5 bases; nucleotides outside the gene matches: 6. DNA of the CDR3: TGTGCCAGTAGTATATTCGGGACAGGGGGCGCGGAGACCCAGTACTTC. This codes for CASSIFGTGGAETQYF.

This chain joins TRBV30 and TRBJ2-5, with D perhaps TRBD1 (5 bases). CDR3 length: 11 amino acids. With 3 bases removed from V and 4 bases from J, the gap between germline ends came to 6 bases. CDR1 GTSNPN and CDR2 SVGIG come from the germline V gene (reference sequence). The CDR3 spells CAWSRAETQYF. In nucleotides, the CDR3 is TGTGCCTGGAGCAGGGCAGAGACCCAGTACTTC.

This clone appeared a single time. The V and J genes are TRBV7-2 and TRBJ1-3; 7 nucleotides line up with TRBD1. The V gene end was trimmed by 5 bases and the J gene end by 3 bases; junction bases not matched to a gene: 7. The CDR3 is 15 amino acids. Germline lookup yields CDR1 SGHTA and CDR2 FQGNSA. CDR3 coding DNA: TGTGCCAGCAGCCAGGACAGGTACCTTGGAAACACCATATATTTT. This translates into CASSQDRYLGNTIYF. Together with reference TRBV7-2 and TRBJ1-3, the CDR3 gives the full variable domain: GAGVSQSPSNKVTEKGKDVELRCDPISGHTALYWYRQSLGQGLEFLIYFQGNSAPDKSGLPSDRFSAERTGGSVSTLTIQRTQQEDSAVYLCASSQDRYLGNTIYFGEGSWLTVV.

The genes are TRBV27 and TRBJ1-6; D is unresolved. CDR1 and CDR2 from the germline V gene are MNHEY and SMNVEV (reference sequence). Trimming removed 5 bases from V and 0 bases from J, with 8 bases in between. This CDR3 region has 15 residues. CDR3 in amino acids: CASSSSGSYNSPLHF. The CDR3 DNA sequence: TGTGCCAGCAGTAGTAGCGGCTCCTATAATTCACCCCTCCACTTT.

The chain uses TRBV6-6 and TRBJ1-1; 9 bases fit TRBD1. From germline, CDR1 is MNHNY and CDR2 SVGAGI (reference sequence). CDR3 length: 15 residues. V was clipped by 6 bases and J by 3 bases; unmatched bases: 8. As DNA, the CDR3 is TGTGCCAGCAGCATTACCGGGACAGGGCACACTGAAGCTTTCTTT. Its protein product is CASSITGTGHTEAFF.

The chain couples TRBV7-2 to TRBJ2-2, with D possibly being TRBD2 (6 bases). V lost 1 base and J 0 bases, leaving 9 bases between the germline ends. The CDR3 runs to 16 residues. CDR1 SGHTA and CDR2 FQGNSA come from the germline V gene. The CDR3 reads CASSLVGGANTGELFF. CDR3 DNA sequence: TGTGCCAGCAGCTTAGTAGGCGGGGCGAACACCGGGGAGCTGTTTTTT.

The chain uses TRBV5-5 and TRBJ1-5; D may be TRBD1 (6 bases). The CDR3 sequence is 18 residues long. Germline V gives CDR1 SGHKS, CDR2 YYEKEE (reference sequence). V was pared by 4 bases and J by 5 bases, with 25 bases between. The CDR3 sequence is CASSPGTTLWLRDQPQHF. The DNA for the CDR3 is TGTGCCAGCAGCCCGGGGACAACGCTGTGGCTGAGGGATCAGCCCCAGCATTTT.

There are a few counts of this clone. The CDR3 nucleotides are TGTGCCAGCAGCTTTAGGCTAGGCAATCAGCCCCAGCATTTT. The encoded protein is CASSFRLGNQPQHF. The chain uses TRBV7-2 and TRBJ1-5, with D unresolved. The CDR3 runs 14 residues. CDR1 is SGHTA, CDR2 FQGNSA, per germline. V lost 3 bases to trimming and J lost 2 bases, with 8 bases between them. Filled out from reference TRBV7-2 and TRBJ1-5, the complete variable domain reads GAGVSQSPSNKVTEKGKDVELRCDPISGHTALYWYRQSLGQGLEFLIYFQGNSAPDKSGLPSDRFSAERTGGSVSTLTIQRTQQEDSAVYLCASSFRLGNQPQHFGDGTRLSIL.

J is TRBJ2-5 and V is TRBV7-8; TRBD2 aligns across 8 bases. CDR1 and CDR2 from the germline V gene are SGHVS and FQNEAQ. This CDR3 region has 17 residues. Trimming took 0 bases from V and 1 from J; bases not matched to a gene: 7. CDR3 DNA: TGTGCCAGCAGCTTAGCGGTGGTAGCGGGGTTCCAAGAGACCCAGTACTTC. It codes for CASSLAVVAGFQETQYF.

The gene calls are TRBV6-1 and TRBJ2-3, with TRBD2 matching 7 bases. After removal of 2 bases from V and 12 bases from J, the junction contained 8 bases not matched to a gene. The CDR3 runs 13 residues. Germline-derived CDR1 and CDR2 are MNHNS and SASEGT. The CDR3 DNA sequence: TGTGCCAGCAGTGAACTAGCGGAGAGGGGCCAGTATTTT. This codes for CASSELAERGQYF.